This T cell receptor (beta chain) was identified in a study of blood T cell repertoires in COVID-19. Study overall: Collection of acute and convalescent COVID-19 samples took place in the United States, Italy and Spain. T cells, B-cell-depleted T cells, or PBMCs provided the cDNA or gDNA that served as material.

This clone was seen just once. The length of the CDR3 is 15 residues. Germline lookup yields CDR1 DFQATT and CDR2 SNEGSKA (reference sequence). V was clipped by 3 bases and J by 3 bases, with 17 bases between them. In the authors' methods: Amplification from reference gene primers served as the basis for estimated nucleated cell counts. Using immunoSEQ multiplex PCR, the repertoire was profiled, and TCRdb retains in-frame clones only, with some absent. The D gene and trimming were derived from the DNA, and the V and J assignments and clone size from that table. The data contain about 350,000 clones, more than 75% of them singletons.

Source material: peripheral blood. This receptor was obtained from a woman under 30 who had recovered from COVID-19. The rearrangement links TRBV20-1 to TRBJ1-1; perhaps TRBD1 as D (5 bases). CDR3 loop: CSASSPEGGDTEAFF. CDR3 coding DNA: TGCAGTGCTAGTAGTCCCGAAGGAGGGGACACTGAAGCTTTCTTT.